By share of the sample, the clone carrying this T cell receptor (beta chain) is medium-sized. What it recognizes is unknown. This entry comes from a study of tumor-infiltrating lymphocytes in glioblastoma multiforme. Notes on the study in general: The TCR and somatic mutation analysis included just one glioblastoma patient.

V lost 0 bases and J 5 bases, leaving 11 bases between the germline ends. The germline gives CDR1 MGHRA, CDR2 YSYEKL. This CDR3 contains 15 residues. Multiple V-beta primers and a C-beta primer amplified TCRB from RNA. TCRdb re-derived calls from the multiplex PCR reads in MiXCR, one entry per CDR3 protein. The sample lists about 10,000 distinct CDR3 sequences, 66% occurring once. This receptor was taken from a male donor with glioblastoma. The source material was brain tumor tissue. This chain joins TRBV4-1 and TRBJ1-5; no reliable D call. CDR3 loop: CASSQDLAAYQPQHF. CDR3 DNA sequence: TGCGCCAGCAGCCAAGACTTAGCAGCCTATCAGCCCCAGCATTTT.